This T cell receptor (beta chain) was captured in a study of cytomegalovirus exposure and HLA in healthy donors. Study background: Unique TCRs from HLA-typed donors, about 85 million of them, were held in an early data release. Study-level results: The study had only CMV serostatus as immune exposure information. A previous analysis found most TCR beta V segments productive roughly 87% or roughly 30% of the time. Excluded: some indistinguishable V segments such as TRBV6-2 and TRBV6-3.

Primers: 60 Vbeta forward and 13 Jbeta reverse. Some clones are missing from TCRdb's copy, which holds only in-frame ones; the method was immunoSEQ multiplex PCR. This sample's clone table lists 55,000 to 65,000 clones. On this clone itself: What it recognizes is unknown.

V gave up 0 bases and J gave up 4 bases; unmatched junction bases: 12. CDR1 and CDR2 (germline): SGHRS, YFSETQ. This CDR3 comprises 18 residues. The sequencing sample was made of PBMCs. This TCR was recovered from a woman under 30 in good health and CMV-seronegative. The rearrangement joins TRBV5-1 to TRBJ1-1; 10 bases match TRBD1. The CDR3, as DNA: TGCGCCAGCAGCTTGGAGGGACAGGGGTCCCCTGTTAGCACTGAAGCTTTCTTT. Protein: CASSLEGQGSPVSTEAFF.